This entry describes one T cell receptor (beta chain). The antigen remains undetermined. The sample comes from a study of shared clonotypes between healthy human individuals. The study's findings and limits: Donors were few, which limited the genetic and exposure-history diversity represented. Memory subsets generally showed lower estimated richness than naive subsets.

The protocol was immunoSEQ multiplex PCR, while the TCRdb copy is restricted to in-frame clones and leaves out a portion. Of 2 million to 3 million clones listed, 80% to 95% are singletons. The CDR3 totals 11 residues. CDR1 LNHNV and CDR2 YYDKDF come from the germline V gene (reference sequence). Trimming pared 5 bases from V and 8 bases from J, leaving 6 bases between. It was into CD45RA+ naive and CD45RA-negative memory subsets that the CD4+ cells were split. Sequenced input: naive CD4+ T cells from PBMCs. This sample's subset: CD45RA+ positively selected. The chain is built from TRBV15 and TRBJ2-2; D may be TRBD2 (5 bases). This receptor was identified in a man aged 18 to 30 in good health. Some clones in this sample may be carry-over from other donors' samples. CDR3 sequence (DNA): TGTGCCACCAGCCGGAGGGGGGAGCTGTTTTTT. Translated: CATSRRGELFF.